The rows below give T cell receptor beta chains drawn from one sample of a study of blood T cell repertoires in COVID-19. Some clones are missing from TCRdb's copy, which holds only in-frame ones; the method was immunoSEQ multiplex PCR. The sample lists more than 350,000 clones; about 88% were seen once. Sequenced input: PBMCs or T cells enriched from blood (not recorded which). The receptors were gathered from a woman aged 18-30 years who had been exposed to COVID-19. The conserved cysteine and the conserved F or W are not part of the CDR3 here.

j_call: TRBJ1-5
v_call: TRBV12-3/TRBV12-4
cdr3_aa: ASSSTSEPQH

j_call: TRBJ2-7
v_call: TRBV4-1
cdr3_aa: ASSQGTGGPYEQY

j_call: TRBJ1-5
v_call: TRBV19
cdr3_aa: ASSIGVYRGPQH

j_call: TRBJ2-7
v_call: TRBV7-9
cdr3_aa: ASSLDGAGPYEQY

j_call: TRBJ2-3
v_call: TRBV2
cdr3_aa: ASRWAEISTDTQY

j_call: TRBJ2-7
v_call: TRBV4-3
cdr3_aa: ASSQDRTGAVEQY

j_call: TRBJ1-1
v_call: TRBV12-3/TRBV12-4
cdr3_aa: ASSLEGRTEAF

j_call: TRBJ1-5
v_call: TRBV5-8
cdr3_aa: ASSLEGGDQPQH

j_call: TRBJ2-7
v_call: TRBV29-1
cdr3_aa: SVHGTSNYEQY

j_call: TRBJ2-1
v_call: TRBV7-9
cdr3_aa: ASSPRGGLNEQF

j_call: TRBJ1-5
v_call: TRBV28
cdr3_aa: ASRSTFRASNQPQH

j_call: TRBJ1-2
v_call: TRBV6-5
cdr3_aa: ASRYPAVYT

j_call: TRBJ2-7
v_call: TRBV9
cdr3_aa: ASSGLGLYEQY

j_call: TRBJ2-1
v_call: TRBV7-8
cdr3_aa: ASSTRLAGLYNEQF

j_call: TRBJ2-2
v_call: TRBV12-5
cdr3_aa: ASGLVQGGYTGELF

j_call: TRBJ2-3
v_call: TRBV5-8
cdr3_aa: ASSQRQLSSTDTQY

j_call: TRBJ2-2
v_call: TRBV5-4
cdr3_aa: ASSATSGGARTGELF

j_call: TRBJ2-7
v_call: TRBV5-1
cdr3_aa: ASSLPKYPQGPRSYEQY

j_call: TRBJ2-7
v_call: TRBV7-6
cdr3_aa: ASSFGTGEQY

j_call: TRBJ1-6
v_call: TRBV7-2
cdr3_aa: ASSFTGGGTYSPLH

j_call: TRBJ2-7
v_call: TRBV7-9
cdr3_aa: ASRPPPDRGRPEQY

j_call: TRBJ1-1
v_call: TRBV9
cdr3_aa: ASSARVSVNTEAF

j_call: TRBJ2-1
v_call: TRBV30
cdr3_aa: AWSEPGWQF

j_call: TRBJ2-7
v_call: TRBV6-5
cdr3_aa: ASSYGQGVREQY

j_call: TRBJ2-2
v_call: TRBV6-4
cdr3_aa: ASSVTNTGELF

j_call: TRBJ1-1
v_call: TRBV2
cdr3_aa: ASSDTGQGSGAF

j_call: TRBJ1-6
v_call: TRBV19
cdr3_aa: ASMETGGNSPLH

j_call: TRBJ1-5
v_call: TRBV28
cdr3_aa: ASSRSGQGIENSNQPQH

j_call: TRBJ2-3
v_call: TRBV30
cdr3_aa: AWSVLDTQY

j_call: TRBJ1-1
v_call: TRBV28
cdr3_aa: ASRETGEAF

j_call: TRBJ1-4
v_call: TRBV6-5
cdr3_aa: ASSSQGIVNEKLF

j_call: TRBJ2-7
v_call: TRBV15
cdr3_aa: ATSRDYAGEQY

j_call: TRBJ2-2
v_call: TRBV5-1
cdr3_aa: ASSLALGLTTGELF

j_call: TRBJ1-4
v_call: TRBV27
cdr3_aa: ASGNSLPREKLF

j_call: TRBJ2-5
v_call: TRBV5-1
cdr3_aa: ASSSGQGGETQY

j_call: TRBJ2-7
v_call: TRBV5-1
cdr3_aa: ASSLAPGSGSGEQY

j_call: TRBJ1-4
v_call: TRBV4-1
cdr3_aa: ASSTTGTGSEKLF

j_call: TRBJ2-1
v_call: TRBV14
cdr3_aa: ATRQGGSNEQF

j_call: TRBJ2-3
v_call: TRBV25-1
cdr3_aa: ASSEPQNTDTQY

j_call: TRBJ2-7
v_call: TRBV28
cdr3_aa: ASRLGLRSSYEQY

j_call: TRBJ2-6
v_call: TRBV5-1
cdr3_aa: ASSSSGSTGANVLT

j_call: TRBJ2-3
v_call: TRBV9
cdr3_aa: ASSVGAGPDTQY

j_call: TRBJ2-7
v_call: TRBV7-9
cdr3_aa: ASSAGTGSKLISYEQY

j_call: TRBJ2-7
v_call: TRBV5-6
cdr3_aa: ASSPDYGEQY

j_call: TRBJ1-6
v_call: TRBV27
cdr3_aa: ASSLGQSFYNSPLH

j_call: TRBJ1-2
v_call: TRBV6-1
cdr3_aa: ASSEAPGQGDGYT

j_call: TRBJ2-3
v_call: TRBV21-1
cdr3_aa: ASSKCGGGTPLDTQY

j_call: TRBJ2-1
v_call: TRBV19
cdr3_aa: ASSIMRTSYNEQF

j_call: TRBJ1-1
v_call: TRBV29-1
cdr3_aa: SVDRGQMNTEAF